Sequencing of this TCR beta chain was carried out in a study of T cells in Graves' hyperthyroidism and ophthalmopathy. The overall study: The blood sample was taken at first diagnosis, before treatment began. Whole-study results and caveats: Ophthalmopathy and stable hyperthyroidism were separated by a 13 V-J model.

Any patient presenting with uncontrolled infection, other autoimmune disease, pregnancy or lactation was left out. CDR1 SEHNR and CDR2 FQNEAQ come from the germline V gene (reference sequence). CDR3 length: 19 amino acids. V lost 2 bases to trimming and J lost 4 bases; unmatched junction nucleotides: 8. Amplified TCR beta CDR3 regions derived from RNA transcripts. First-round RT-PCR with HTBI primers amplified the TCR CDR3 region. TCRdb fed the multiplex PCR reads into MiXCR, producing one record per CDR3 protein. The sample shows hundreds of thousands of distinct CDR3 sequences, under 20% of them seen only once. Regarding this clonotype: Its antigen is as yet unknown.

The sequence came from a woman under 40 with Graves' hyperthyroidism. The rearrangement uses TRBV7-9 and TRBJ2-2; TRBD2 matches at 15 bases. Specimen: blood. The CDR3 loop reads CASSLRRTSGRALTGELFF. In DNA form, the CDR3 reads TGTGCCAGCAGCTTAAGACGGACTAGCGGGAGGGCCCTCACCGGGGAGCTGTTTTTT.